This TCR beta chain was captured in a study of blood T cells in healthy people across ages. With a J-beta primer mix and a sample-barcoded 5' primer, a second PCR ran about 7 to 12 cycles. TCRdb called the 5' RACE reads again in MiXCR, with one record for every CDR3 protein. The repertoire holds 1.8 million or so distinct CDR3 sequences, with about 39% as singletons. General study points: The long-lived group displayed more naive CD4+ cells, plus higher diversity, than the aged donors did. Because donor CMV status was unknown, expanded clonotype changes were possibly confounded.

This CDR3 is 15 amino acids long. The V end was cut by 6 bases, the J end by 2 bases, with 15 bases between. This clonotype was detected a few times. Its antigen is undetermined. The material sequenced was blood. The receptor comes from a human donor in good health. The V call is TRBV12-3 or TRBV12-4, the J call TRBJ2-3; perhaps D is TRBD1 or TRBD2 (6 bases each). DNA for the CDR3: TGTGCCAGCAGCCGCGGGACAACAGACACAGATACGCAGTATTTT. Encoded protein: CASSRGTTDTDTQYF.